Each of the 3 T cell receptor beta chains below was sequenced from the same sample in a study of metastatic and nonmetastatic thyroid tumors. Thyroid surgery was performed in patients who had received no treatment beforehand. TCRdb called clones again from the PCR reads with MiXCR. The table shows some 64,000 clones, with 4% to 4.5% occurring only once. The specimen sequenced was blood. These receptors came from a female donor with papillary thyroid cancer or a benign thyroid nodule (not recorded which). Some clones in this sample may be carry-over from other donors' samples.

This clone was counted at least ten times. The chain couples TRBV24-1 to TRBJ1-5; perhaps TRBD1 as D (5 bases). Germline assignment: CDR1 KGHDR and CDR2 SFDVKD. Trimming removed 9 bases from V and 3 bases from J, with 8 bases in between. The CDR3 has 12 residues. Here the CDR3 DNA reads TGTGCCACCCAGGGCGTCAATCAGCCCCAGCATTTT. It yields the protein CATQGVNQPQHF.

This clone came up many times. The chain recombines TRBV24-1 with TRBJ1-1, with unresolved D. Germline V gene data show CDR1 as KGHDR and CDR2 as SFDVKD. CDR3 length: 15 residues. Trimming pared 4 bases from V and 1 base from J, leaving 12 bases between. The CDR3 sequence is CATSELDTQNTEAFF. In DNA, the CDR3 is TGTGCCACCAGTGAGCTCGACACGCAGAACACTGAAGCTTTCTTT.

The rearrangement links TRBV6-1 to TRBJ2-1; D gene ambiguous. The V end lost 5 bases, the J end lost 6 bases, and 5 bases lay between the germline ends. Germline-derived CDR1 and CDR2 are MNHNS and SASEGT. The CDR3 runs 11 residues. CDR3 residues: CASSKTNEQFF. In DNA form, the CDR3 reads TGTGCCAGCAGTAAAACCAATGAGCAGTTCTTC.